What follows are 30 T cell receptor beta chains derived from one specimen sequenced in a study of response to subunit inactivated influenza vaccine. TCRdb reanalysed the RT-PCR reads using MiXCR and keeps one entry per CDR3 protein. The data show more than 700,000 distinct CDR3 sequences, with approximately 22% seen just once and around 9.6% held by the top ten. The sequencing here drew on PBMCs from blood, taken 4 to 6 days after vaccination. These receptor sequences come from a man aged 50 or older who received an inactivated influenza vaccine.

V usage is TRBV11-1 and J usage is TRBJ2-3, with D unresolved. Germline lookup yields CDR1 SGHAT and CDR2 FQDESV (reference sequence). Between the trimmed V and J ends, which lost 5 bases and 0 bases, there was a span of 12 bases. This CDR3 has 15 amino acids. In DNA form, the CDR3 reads TGTGCCAGCAGCCCACAACCAACTAGCACAGATACGCAGTATTTT. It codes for CASSPQPTSTDTQYF.

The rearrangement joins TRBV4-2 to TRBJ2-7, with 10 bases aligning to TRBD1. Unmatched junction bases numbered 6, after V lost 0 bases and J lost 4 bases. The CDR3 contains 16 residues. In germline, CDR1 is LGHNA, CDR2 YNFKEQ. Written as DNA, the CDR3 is TGTGCCAGCAGCCAAGATACGACAGGGGGCAGGTACGAGCAGTACTTC. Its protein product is CASSQDTTGGRYEQYF.

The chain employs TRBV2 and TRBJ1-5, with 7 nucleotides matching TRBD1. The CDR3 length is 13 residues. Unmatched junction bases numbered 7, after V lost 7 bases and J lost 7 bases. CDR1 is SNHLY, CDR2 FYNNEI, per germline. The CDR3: CASNNRGRQPQHF. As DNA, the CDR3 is TGTGCCAGCAATAACAGGGGACGGCAGCCCCAGCATTTT.

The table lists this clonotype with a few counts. The CDR3 protein is CSGTRGGARGTQYF. The DNA for the CDR3 is TGCAGTGGTACTCGCGGGGGGGCGCGTGGGACCCAGTACTTC. The V gene is TRBV20-1, the J gene TRBJ2-5; TRBD2 agrees at 9 bases. The CDR3 spans 14 residues. Germline lookup yields CDR1 DFQATT and CDR2 SNEGSKA (reference sequence). J was trimmed by 7 bases and V by 7 bases; bases with no gene match: 13.

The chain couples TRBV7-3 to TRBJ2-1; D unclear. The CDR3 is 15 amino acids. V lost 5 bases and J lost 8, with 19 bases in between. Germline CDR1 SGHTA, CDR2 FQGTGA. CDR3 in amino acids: CASSRQALGGDEQFF. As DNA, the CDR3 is TGTGCCAGCAGCCGTCAGGCATTAGGTGGCGATGAGCAGTTCTTC.

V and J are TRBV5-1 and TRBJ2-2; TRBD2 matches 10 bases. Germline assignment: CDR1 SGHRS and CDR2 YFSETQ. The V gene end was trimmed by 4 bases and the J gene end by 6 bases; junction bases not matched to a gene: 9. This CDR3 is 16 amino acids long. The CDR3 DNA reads TGCGCCAGCAGCAAAAGGTCCCTAGCGGGAGCCGGGGAGCTGTTTTTT. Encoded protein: CASSKRSLAGAGELFF.

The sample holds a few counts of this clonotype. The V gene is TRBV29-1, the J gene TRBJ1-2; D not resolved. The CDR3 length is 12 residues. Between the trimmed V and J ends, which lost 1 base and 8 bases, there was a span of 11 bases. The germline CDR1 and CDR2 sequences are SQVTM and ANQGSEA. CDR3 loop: CSVEGGREGYTF. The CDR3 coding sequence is TGCAGCGTTGAAGGTGGGCGTGAGGGCTACACCTTC. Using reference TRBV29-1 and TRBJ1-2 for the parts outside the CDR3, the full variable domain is SAVISQKPSRDICQRGTSLTIQCQVDSQVTMMFWYRQQPGQSLTLIATANQGSEATYESGFVIDKFPISRPNLTFSTLTVSNMSPEDSSIYLCSVEGGREGYTFGSGTRLTVV.

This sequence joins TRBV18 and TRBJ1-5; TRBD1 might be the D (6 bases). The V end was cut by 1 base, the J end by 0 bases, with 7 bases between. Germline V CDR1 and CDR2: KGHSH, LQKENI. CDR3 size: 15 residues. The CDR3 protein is CASSPRTASNQPQHF. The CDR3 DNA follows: TGTGCCAGCTCACCACGGACAGCTAGCAATCAGCCCCAGCATTTT.

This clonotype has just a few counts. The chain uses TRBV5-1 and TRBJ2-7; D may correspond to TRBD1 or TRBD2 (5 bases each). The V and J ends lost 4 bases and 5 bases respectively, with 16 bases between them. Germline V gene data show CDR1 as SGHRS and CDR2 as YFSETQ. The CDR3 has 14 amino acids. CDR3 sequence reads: CASSLGTAADEQYF. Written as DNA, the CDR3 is TGCGCCAGCAGCCTGGGGACGGCCGCCGACGAGCAGTACTTC.

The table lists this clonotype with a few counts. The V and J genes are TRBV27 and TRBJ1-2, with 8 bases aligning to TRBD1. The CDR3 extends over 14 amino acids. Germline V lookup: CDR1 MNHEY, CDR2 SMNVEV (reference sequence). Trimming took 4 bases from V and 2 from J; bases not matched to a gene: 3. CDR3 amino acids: CASSSYRGNYGYTF. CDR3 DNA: TGTGCCAGCAGTTCCTACAGGGGGAACTATGGCTACACCTTC.

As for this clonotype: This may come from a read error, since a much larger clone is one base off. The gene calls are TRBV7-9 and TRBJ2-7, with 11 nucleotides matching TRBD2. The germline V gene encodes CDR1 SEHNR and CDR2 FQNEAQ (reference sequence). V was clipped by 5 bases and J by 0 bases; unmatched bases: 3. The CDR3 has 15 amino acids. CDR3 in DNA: TGTGCCAGCAGCCCTAGCGGGGGGATCTCCTACGAGCAGTACTTC. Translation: CASSPSGGISYEQYF.

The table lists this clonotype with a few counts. CDR3 loop: CATSRDNNLFAGELFF. The CDR3, as DNA: TGTGCCACCAGCAGGGACAATAACTTGTTCGCCGGGGAGCTGTTTTTT. This rearrangement joins TRBV15 to TRBJ2-2; perhaps TRBD1 as D (5 bases). Deletions cut 3 bases from V and 6 bases from J, with 17 bases between. This CDR3 contains 16 residues. CDR1 is LNHNV and CDR2 is YYDKDF in the germline V gene (reference sequence).

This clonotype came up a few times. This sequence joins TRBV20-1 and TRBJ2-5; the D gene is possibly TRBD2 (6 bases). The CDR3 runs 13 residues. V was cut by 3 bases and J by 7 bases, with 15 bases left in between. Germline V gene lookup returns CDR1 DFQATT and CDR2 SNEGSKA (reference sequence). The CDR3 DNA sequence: TGCAGTGCTAGCAATGGACTAAGGGGGACCCAGTACTTC. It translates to CSASNGLRGTQYF.

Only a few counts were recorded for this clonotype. The CDR3 loop is CASSPSEAGPFGRQLDTQYF. CDR3 DNA sequence: TGTGCCAGCAGTCCCAGCGAAGCGGGGCCATTCGGGCGTCAGCTGGATACGCAGTATTTT. V is TRBV12-3 or TRBV12-4 and J is TRBJ2-3; TRBD2 aligns across 7 bases. The length of the CDR3 is 20 residues. J lost 6 bases, V lost 5 bases, and 26 bases had no gene match.

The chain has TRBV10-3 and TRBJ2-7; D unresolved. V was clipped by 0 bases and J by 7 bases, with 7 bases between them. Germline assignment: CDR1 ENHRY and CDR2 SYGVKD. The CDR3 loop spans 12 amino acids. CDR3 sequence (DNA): TGTGCCATCAGTGAGTCGGCGCGGGAGCAGTACTTC. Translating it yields CAISESAREQYF.

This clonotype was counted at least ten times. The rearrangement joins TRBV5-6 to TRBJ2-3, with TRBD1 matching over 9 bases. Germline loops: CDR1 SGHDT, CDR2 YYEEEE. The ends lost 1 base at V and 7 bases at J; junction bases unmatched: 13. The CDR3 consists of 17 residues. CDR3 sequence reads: CASSLLFGDREDHTQYF. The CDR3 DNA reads TGTGCCAGCAGCTTGCTCTTCGGGGACAGGGAGGACCATACGCAGTATTTT.

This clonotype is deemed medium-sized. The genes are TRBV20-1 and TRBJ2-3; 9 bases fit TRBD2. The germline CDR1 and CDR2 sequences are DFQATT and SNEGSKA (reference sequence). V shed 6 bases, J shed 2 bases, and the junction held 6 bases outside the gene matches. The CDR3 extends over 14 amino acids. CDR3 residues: CSAQPSGDTDTQYF. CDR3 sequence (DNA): TGCAGTGCCCAACCTAGCGGGGACACAGATACGCAGTATTTT.

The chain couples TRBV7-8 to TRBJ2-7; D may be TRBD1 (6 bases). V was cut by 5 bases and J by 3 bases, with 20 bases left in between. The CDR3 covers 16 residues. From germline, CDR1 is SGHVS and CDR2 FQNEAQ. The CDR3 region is CASSPSSGIGGYEQYF. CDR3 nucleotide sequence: TGTGCCAGCAGCCCTAGTTCAGGCATAGGGGGCTACGAGCAGTACTTC.

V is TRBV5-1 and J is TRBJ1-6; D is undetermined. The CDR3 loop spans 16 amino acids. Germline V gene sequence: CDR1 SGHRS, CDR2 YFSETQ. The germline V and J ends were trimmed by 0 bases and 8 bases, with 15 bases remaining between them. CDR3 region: CASSLGARGSHSPLHF. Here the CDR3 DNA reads TGCGCCAGCAGCTTGGGGGCGCGGGGTTCACATTCACCCCTCCACTTT.

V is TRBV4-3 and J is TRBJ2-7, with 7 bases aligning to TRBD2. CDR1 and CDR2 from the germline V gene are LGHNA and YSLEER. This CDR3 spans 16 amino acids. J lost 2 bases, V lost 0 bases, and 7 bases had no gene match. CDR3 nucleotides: TGCGCCAGCAGCCAAGATTCGAGCGGGACCGCCTACGAGCAGTACTTC. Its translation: CASSQDSSGTAYEQYF.

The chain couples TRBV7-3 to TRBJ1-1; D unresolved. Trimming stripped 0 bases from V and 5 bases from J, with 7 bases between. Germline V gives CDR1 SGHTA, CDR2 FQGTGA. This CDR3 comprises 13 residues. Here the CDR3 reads CASSLTRETEAFF. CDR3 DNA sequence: TGTGCCAGCAGCTTAACGAGGGAGACTGAAGCTTTCTTT.

Here the CDR3 reads CASSSGTSGSDTQYF. As DNA, the CDR3 is TGTGCCAGCAGCTCCGGGACTAGCGGGAGTGATACGCAGTATTTT. The J gene is TRBJ2-3, the V gene TRBV5-8, with 14 bases that match TRBD2. With 3 bases clipped from V and 6 bases from J, the junction kept 3 bases outside the gene matches. The CDR3 contains 15 residues. Germline loops: CDR1 SGHTS, CDR2 YDEGEE. The entire variable domain, with the rest obtained from reference TRBV5-8 and TRBJ2-3, is as follows: EAGVTQSPTHLIKTRGQQATLRCSPISGHTSVYWYQQALGLGLQFLLWYDEGEERNRGNFPPRFSGRQFPNYSSELNVNALELEDSALYLCASSSGTSGSDTQYFGPGTRLTVL.

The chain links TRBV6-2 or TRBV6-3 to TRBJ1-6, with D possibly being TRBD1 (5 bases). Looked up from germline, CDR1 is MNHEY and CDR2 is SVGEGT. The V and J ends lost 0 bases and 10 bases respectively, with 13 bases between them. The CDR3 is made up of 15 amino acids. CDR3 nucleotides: TGTGCCAGCAGTTACTCGATGTGGGACCAATCACCCCTCCACTTT. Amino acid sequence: CASSYSMWDQSPLHF.

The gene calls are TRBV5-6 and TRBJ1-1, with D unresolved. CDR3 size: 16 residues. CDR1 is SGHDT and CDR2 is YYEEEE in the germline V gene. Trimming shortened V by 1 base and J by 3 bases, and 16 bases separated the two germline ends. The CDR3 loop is CASSLLAAKADTEAFF. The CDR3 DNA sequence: TGTGCCAGCAGCTTGTTAGCAGCCAAGGCGGACACTGAAGCTTTCTTT.

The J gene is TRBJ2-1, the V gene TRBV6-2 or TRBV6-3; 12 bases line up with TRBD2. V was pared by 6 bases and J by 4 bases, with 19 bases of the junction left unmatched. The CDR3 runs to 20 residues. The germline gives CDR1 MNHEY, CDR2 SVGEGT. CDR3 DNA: TGTGCCAGCAGCTTGGGACTAGCGGGCCTTAGCACCCATCCTTACAATGAGCAGTTCTTC. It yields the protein CASSLGLAGLSTHPYNEQFF.

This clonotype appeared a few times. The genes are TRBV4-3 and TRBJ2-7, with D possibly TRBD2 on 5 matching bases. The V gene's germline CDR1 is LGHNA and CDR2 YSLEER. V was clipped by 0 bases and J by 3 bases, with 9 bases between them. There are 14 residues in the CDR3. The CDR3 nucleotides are TGCGCCAGCAGCCAAGAGAGGGCGGGCTACGAGCAGTACTTC. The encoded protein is CASSQERAGYEQYF.

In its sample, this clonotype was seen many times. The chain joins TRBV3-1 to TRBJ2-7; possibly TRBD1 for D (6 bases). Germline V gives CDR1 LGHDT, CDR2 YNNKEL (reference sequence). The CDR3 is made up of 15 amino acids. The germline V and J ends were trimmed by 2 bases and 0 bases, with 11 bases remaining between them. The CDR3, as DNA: TGTGCCAGCAGCCAACAGGGGCGCAGCTCCTACGAGCAGTACTTC. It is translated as CASSQQGRSSYEQYF.

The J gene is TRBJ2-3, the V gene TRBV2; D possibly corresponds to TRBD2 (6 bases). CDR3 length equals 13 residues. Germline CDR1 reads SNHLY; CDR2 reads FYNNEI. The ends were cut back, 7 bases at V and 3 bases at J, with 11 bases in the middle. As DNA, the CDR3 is TGTGCCAGCATGGAGGGTGGAACAGATACGCAGTATTTT. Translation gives CASMEGGTDTQYF. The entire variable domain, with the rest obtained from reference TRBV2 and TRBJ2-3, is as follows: EPEVTQTPSHQVTQMGQEVILRCVPISNHLYFYWYRQILGQKVEFLVSFYNNEISEKSEIFDDQFSVERPDGSNFTLKIRSTKLEDSAMYFCASMEGGTDTQYFGPGTRLTVL.

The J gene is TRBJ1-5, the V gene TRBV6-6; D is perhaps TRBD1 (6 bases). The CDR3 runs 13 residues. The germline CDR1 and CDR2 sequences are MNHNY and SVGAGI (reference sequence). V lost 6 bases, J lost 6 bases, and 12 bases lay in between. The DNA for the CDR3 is TGTGCCAGCAGCCCTCAGGGGATTCAGCCCCAGCATTTT. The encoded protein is CASSPQGIQPQHF.

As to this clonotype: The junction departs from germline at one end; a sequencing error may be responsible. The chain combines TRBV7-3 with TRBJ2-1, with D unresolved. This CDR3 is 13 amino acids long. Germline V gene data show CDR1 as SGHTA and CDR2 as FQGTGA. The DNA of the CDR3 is TGTGCCAGCGCGCCGAGCTCCCACAATGAGCAGTTCTTC. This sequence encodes CASAPSSHNEQFF.